A few counts support the clone carrying this T cell receptor (beta chain). The data stem from a study of blood T cells in healthy people across ages. CDR1 and CDR2 from the germline V gene are MDHEN and SYDVKM. CDR3 length: 13 amino acids. Then a second PCR, running roughly 7 to 11 cycles, was carried out with a sample-barcoded 5' primer and a J-beta primer mix. MiXCR, run by TCRdb on the 5' RACE reads, gives a single entry per CDR3 protein. The sample has some 890,000 distinct CDR3 sequences, just under 30% seen once. The same specimen was also included in a second study, on T cells of mothers and their children.

V usage is TRBV28 and J usage is TRBJ2-4; TRBD1 might be the D (5 bases). The closer fit of TRBJ2-7 to the DNA end suggests the J call may be wrong. The clonotype comes from a woman between 40 and 55 years old in good health. Sample: blood. The CDR3 spells CASSPGHCPEQYF. The CDR3 region has the DNA TGTGCCAGCAGTCCCGGACATTGTCCCGAGCAGTACTTC.